The 15 T cell receptor beta chains reported below all come from one sample, sequenced in a study of blood T cell repertoires in COVID-19. Measured with immunoSEQ multiplex PCR; TCRdb has only the in-frame clones, and not every one. The data hold roughly 340,000 clones, with around 91% observed a single time. Sequencing input: PBMCs or T cells enriched from blood (not recorded which). The receptors stem from a man aged 18 to 29 who had recovered from COVID-19.

The J gene is TRBJ2-5, the V gene TRBV6-5, with 9 nucleotides matching TRBD2. V lost 2 bases and J lost 4; bases outside the gene matches: 8. Germline CDR1 MNHEY, CDR2 SVGAGI. The CDR3 has 16 amino acids. Written as DNA, the CDR3 is TGTGCCAGCAGTTACCTGGCGGGAGGGCCCGGAGAGACCCAGTACTTC. Protein: CASSYLAGGPGETQYF.

This clone appeared a single time. V gene TRBV5-5 combines with J gene TRBJ2-1; D remains unclear. The germline CDR1 and CDR2 sequences are SGHKS and YYEKEE (reference sequence). The CDR3 is 16 amino acids. Trimming took off 4 bases at V and 2 bases at J, with 16 bases between the two ends. CDR3 sequence (DNA): TGTGCCAGCAGCCCTGAGACTGACCCGGCCTACAATGAGCAGTTCTTC. It is translated as CASSPETDPAYNEQFF.

The V and J genes are TRBV3-1 (or the pseudogene TRBV3-2) and TRBJ2-1; 7 nucleotides line up with TRBD2. J gave up 14 bases and V 1 base, and 8 bases lay outside the gene matches. This CDR3 comprises 13 residues. Germline-derived CDR1 and CDR2 are LGHDT and YNNKEL (reference sequence). CDR3 amino acids: CASSQVVTSEEFF. The CDR3 nucleotides are TGTGCCAGCAGCCAAGTAGTAACTAGCGAGGAGTTCTTC.

In this sample, this clone turned up once. The rearrangement joins TRBV3-1 (or the pseudogene TRBV3-2) to TRBJ2-2; TRBD1 matches at 8 bases. The J segment lost 4 bases and the V segment lost 1 base, leaving 2 bases of the junction unmatched. This CDR3 comprises 15 residues. Per the germline V gene, CDR1 is LGHDT and CDR2 is YNNKEL (reference sequence). For the CDR3, the DNA is TGTGCCAGCAGCCAAGTAGGGACAGGCACCGGGGAGCTGTTTTTT. This encodes CASSQVGTGTGELFF.

The chain recombines TRBV10-3 with TRBJ2-2; tentative D call: TRBD1 (5 bases). CDR3 length equals 14 residues. Trimming stripped 5 bases from V and 7 bases from J, with 14 bases between. The V gene's germline CDR1 is ENHRY and CDR2 SYGVKD. The CDR3 DNA is TGTGCCATCAGTATCAGGGTCTCAGACGGGGAGCTGTTTTTT. It encodes CAISIRVSDGELFF.

The V gene is TRBV11-2, the J gene TRBJ1-1; the D is unclear. The V end lost 5 bases, the J end lost 11 bases, and 12 bases lay between the germline ends. The CDR3 sequence is 11 residues long. Germline values: CDR1 SGHAT, CDR2 FQNNGV. The CDR3 is CASSLEYRAFF. CDR3 nucleotides: TGTGCCAGCAGCCTTGAATATCGGGCTTTCTTT.

Of note for this clone: Compared with germline, one end of the junction differs, possibly owing to a read error. This rearrangement joins TRBV3-1 (or the pseudogene TRBV3-2) to TRBJ2-7, with TRBD2 matching over 11 bases. This CDR3 contains 15 residues. Germline V gene sequence: CDR1 LGHDT, CDR2 YNNKEL (reference sequence). The DNA for the CDR3 is TGTGCCAGCAGCCAAGGAACTAGCGGGGGCATGGGACAAAACTTC. It yields the protein CASSQGTSGGMGQNF.

The chain couples TRBV27 to TRBJ2-1; 7 positions match TRBD1. V shed 4 bases, J shed 2 bases, and the junction held 2 bases outside the gene matches. Germline assignment: CDR1 MNHEY and CDR2 SMNVEV (reference sequence). The CDR3 consists of 14 residues. CDR3 sequence reads: CASSSGGTYNEQFF. As DNA, the CDR3 is TGTGCCAGCAGTTCAGGGGGTACCTACAATGAGCAGTTCTTC.

This chain joins TRBV7-9 and TRBJ2-1, with 7 bases that match TRBD1. The CDR3 is 14 residues long. With 5 bases clipped from V and 7 bases from J, the junction kept 8 bases outside the gene matches. Germline values: CDR1 SEHNR, CDR2 FQNEAQ (reference sequence). CDR3 region: CASSDRTGGNEQFF. CDR3 coding DNA: TGTGCCAGCAGCGACAGGACAGGAGGAAATGAGCAGTTCTTC.

This clone appeared a few times. CDR3 protein: CASSGLTGPSYNEQFF. As DNA, the CDR3 is TGTGCCAGCAGCGGGCTTACAGGGCCCTCCTACAATGAGCAGTTCTTC. The V call is TRBV7-9, the J call TRBJ2-1, with D maybe TRBD1 (6 bases). V gave up 5 bases and J gave up 0 bases, with 14 bases separating them. The CDR3 contains 16 residues. Looked up from germline, CDR1 is SEHNR and CDR2 is FQNEAQ (reference sequence).

The rearrangement uses TRBV19 and TRBJ1-4; perhaps TRBD1 as D (5 bases). The germline V and J ends were trimmed by 6 bases and 5 bases, with 10 bases remaining between them. CDR1 is LNHDA, CDR2 SQIVND, per germline (reference sequence). The CDR3 contains 13 residues. CDR3 residues: CASRTTENEKLFF. CDR3 DNA sequence: TGTGCCAGTAGGACGACAGAGAATGAAAAACTGTTTTTT.

The V and J genes are TRBV19 and TRBJ2-7; the match to TRBD1 covers 10 bases. This CDR3 comprises 14 residues. Losses at the gene ends were 7 bases for V and 4 bases for J; bases not matched to a gene: 7. Germline V CDR1 and CDR2: LNHDA, SQIVND (reference sequence). This chain's CDR3 is CASNQGQGYYEQYF. As DNA, the CDR3 is TGTGCCAGTAACCAGGGACAGGGGTATTACGAGCAGTACTTC.

The table lists this clone with a few counts. V is TRBV6-5 and J is TRBJ2-5; D uncertain. Germline values: CDR1 MNHEY, CDR2 SVGAGI. The CDR3 is 15 residues long. Between the trimmed V and J ends, which lost 5 bases and 0 bases, there was a span of 13 bases. As DNA, the CDR3 is TGTGCCAGCAGTCCTAAAAGCTTGTACCAAGAGACCCAGTACTTC. As protein: CASSPKSLYQETQYF.

This sequence joins TRBV4-3 and TRBJ2-4; D gene unclear. Trimming pared 8 bases from V and 0 bases from J, leaving 11 bases between. CDR3 size: 14 residues. In germline, CDR1 is LGHNA, CDR2 YSLEER. Written as DNA, the CDR3 is TGCGCCAGCCACAACCCCCAAGCCAAAAACATTCAGTACTTC. Amino acid sequence: CASHNPQAKNIQYF.

This clone was seen a handful of times. The genes are TRBV6-6 and TRBJ2-7; 8 bases align to TRBD2. Germline V gives CDR1 MNHNY, CDR2 SVGAGI (reference sequence). The V and J ends lost 6 bases and 5 bases, in that order; junction bases with no gene match: 12. This CDR3 contains 15 residues. In DNA, the CDR3 is TGTGCCAGCAGACCCCTGCCCAGCGGGAGTAACGAGCAGTACTTC. Protein: CASRPLPSGSNEQYF.